Shown below are 14 T cell receptor beta chains from a single sample sequenced in a study of blood T cell repertoires in COVID-19. Method: immunoSEQ multiplex PCR; TCRdb's copy keeps in-frame clones and lacks some. The sample includes roughly 300,000 clones, about 90% of them seen just once. Sequenced: peripheral blood. The receptors were sampled from a man between 18 and 29 years old who had recovered from COVID-19.

J is TRBJ2-3 and V is TRBV19; D may be TRBD2 (5 bases). The V gene's germline CDR1 is LNHDA and CDR2 SQIVND (reference sequence). V was clipped by 10 bases and J by 0 bases, with 20 bases between them. The CDR3 extends over 16 amino acids. DNA for the CDR3: TGTGCCACCTCGCCTGTGGGGAGTCGGAGCACAGATACGCAGTATTTT. This sequence encodes CATSPVGSRSTDTQYF.

This chain connects TRBV10-2 to TRBJ2-7, with 7 nucleotides matching TRBD1. Germline V gene sequence: CDR1 WSHSY, CDR2 SAAADI. The J segment lost 0 bases and the V segment lost 4 bases, leaving 3 bases of the junction unmatched. The CDR3 contains 14 residues. As DNA, the CDR3 is TGCGCCAGCAGTGTGGGACAGAGCTCCTACGAGCAGTACTTC. Its protein product is CASSVGQSSYEQYF.

The chain employs TRBV2 and TRBJ2-7, with D maybe TRBD1 (6 bases). CDR1 SNHLY and CDR2 FYNNEI come from the germline V gene. Between the trimmed V and J ends, which lost 1 base and 1 base, there was a span of 8 bases. This CDR3 has 14 residues. The DNA for the CDR3 is TGTGCCAGCAGTGAAGAGGGGGTTTCCTACGAGCAGTACTTC. Amino acids: CASSEEGVSYEQYF.

J is TRBJ1-5 and V is TRBV29-1; 8 bases match TRBD1. Germline V gives CDR1 SQVTM, CDR2 ANQGSEA. The CDR3 length is 15 residues. Unmatched junction bases numbered 6, after V lost 1 base and J lost 4 bases. CDR3 in amino acids: CSVEVGQGPNQPQHF. CDR3 DNA: TGCAGCGTTGAAGTTGGACAGGGCCCAAATCAGCCCCAGCATTTT.

This clone was found once. This rearrangement joins TRBV2 to TRBJ2-1; 11 positions agree with TRBD2. This CDR3 is 16 amino acids long. Looked up from germline, CDR1 is SNHLY and CDR2 is FYNNEI. After removal of 5 bases from V and 4 bases from J, the junction contained 7 bases not matched to a gene. For the CDR3, the DNA is TGTGCCAGCAGTCTAATACTAGCGGGAGAGTACAATGAGCAGTTCTTC. Its translation is CASSLILAGEYNEQFF.

The rearrangement uses TRBV28 and TRBJ2-3; 9 bases are shared with TRBD2. The CDR3 extends over 18 amino acids. In germline, CDR1 is MDHEN, CDR2 SYDVKM. V was pared by 5 bases and J by 5 bases, with 17 bases of the junction left unmatched. CDR3 nucleotides: TGTGCCAGCAGTCGGGGGGGGACTAGCACCTTAAAGGGAGATACGCAGTATTTT. It is translated as CASSRGGTSTLKGDTQYF.

The genes are TRBV28 and TRBJ1-4; tentatively, D is TRBD1 (5 bases). From germline, CDR1 is MDHEN and CDR2 SYDVKM. Trimming shortened V by 5 bases and J by 7 bases, and 14 bases separated the two germline ends. The CDR3 is 14 amino acids. In nucleotides, the CDR3 is TGTGCCAGCAGTACCCCCAGAACAGGTGAAAAACTGTTTTTT. Protein product: CASSTPRTGEKLFF. The variable domain in full, completed from reference TRBV28 and TRBJ1-4, reads DVKVTQSSRYLVKRTGEKVFLECVQDMDHENMFWYRQDPGLGLRLIYFSYDVKMKEKGDIPEGYSVSREKKERFSLILESASTNQTSMYLCASSTPRTGEKLFFGSGTQLSVL.

This clone was seen more than once but under ten times. J is TRBJ1-3 and V is TRBV25-1, with 8 bases fitting TRBD1. Germline CDR1 and CDR2: MGHDK and SYGVNS. The CDR3 consists of 15 residues. Trimming removed 6 bases from V and 1 base from J; junction bases left unmatched: 5. The CDR3, as DNA: TGTGCCAGCAGAGAACAGGGGGGATCTGGAAACACCATATATTTT. This encodes CASREQGGSGNTIYF.

V is TRBV5-1 and J is TRBJ1-1; weak D call: TRBD1 (5 bases). The CDR3 covers 14 residues. With 0 bases removed from V and 2 bases from J, the gap between germline ends came to 8 bases. Germline CDR1 SGHRS, CDR2 YFSETQ. The CDR3 sequence: CASSLGQFNTEAFF. For the CDR3, the DNA is TGCGCCAGCAGCTTGGGACAGTTCAACACTGAAGCTTTCTTT.

This chain joins TRBV7-3 and TRBJ1-6; tentatively, D is TRBD1 (5 bases). CDR1 SGHTA and CDR2 FQGTGA come from the germline V gene. The CDR3 totals 18 residues. V was trimmed by 5 bases and J by 0 bases, leaving 17 bases between them. The CDR3 bases are TGTGCCAGCAGCCGGCTCGGGGGTCTCAACTCCTATAATTCACCCCTCCACTTT. Its translation: CASSRLGGLNSYNSPLHF.

The J gene is TRBJ2-3, the V gene TRBV7-3, with 7 nucleotides matching TRBD2. Germline values: CDR1 SGHTA, CDR2 FQGTGA. The CDR3 runs to 16 residues. The trim removed 5 bases at V and 1 base at J, leaving 9 bases unmatched. CDR3 amino acids: CASSTSTSVCTDTQYF. The CDR3 DNA reads as TGTGCCAGCAGCACTTCTACTAGCGTTTGCACAGATACGCAGTATTTT.

To note about this clone: This sample also contains other DNA sequences that code for the same CDR3. The V and J genes are TRBV5-4 and TRBJ2-5; 9 bases agree with TRBD2. This CDR3 is 14 amino acids long. V dropped 4 bases and J dropped 5; count of bases not matched to a gene: 6. Germline values: CDR1 SGHNT, CDR2 YYREEE (reference sequence). The CDR3 sequence: CASSPGLARETQYF. The CDR3 nucleotides are TGTGCCAGCAGCCCCGGACTAGCGCGTGAGACCCAGTACTTC.

The chain uses TRBV12-5 and TRBJ2-3; 7 bases align to TRBD1. V lost 0 bases to trimming and J lost 2 bases; unmatched junction nucleotides: 8. The germline gives CDR1 LGHNT, CDR2 FRNRAP. The CDR3 has 17 amino acids. CDR3 nucleotides: TGTGCTAGTGGTTTGGTAGGGGACAGAAAATCCACAGATACGCAGTATTTT. Translation gives CASGLVGDRKSTDTQYF.

The CDR3 sequence is CASSFPVAGPTGELFF. In DNA form, the CDR3 reads TGTGCCAGCAGCTTTCCGGTAGCGGGGCCAACCGGGGAGCTGTTTTTT. The chain employs TRBV5-4 and TRBJ2-2, with 8 nucleotides matching TRBD2. V shed 2 bases and J 5 bases; nucleotides not matched to a gene: 8. The CDR3 spans 16 residues. The germline CDR1 and CDR2 sequences are SGHNT and YYREEE (reference sequence).